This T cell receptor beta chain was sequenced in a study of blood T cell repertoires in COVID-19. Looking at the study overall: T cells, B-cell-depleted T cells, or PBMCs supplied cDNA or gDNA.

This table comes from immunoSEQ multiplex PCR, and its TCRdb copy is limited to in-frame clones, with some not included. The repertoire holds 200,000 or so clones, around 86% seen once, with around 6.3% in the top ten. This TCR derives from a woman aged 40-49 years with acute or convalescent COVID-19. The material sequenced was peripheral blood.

Here the CDR3 reads CASSPGGAEAFF. CDR3 DNA: TGTGCCAGCTCACCAGGAGGGGCTGAAGCTTTCTTT. The chain links TRBV18 to TRBJ1-1; D may be TRBD1 (5 bases). CDR3 length: 12 residues. V was shortened by 2 bases and J by 6 bases, with 7 bases between the two germline ends. CDR1 KGHSH and CDR2 LQKENI come from the germline V gene.